A single sample is the source of the 4 T cell receptor beta chains below, sequenced in a study of T-cell reconstitution after alpha-beta-depleted transplantation in children. TCRbeta library construction was performed incorporating unique molecular identifiers. A single record per CDR3 protein comes from TCRdb applying MiXCR to the PCR reads. The data contain about 610,000 distinct CDR3 sequences, about 10% of them singletons. The specimen comprised PBMCs from the stem cell graft donor, sampled from the stem cell graft. Source of these receptors: a human donor who donated a stem cell graft to a child with acute myeloid leukemia.

This clonotype has more than one count but fewer than ten. The chain couples TRBV20-1 to TRBJ2-4; 9 nucleotides line up with TRBD2. The CDR3 runs 16 residues. Per the germline V gene, CDR1 is DFQATT and CDR2 is SNEGSKA (reference sequence). V lost 1 base, J lost 0 bases, and 4 bases stayed unmatched. The DNA for the CDR3 is TGCAGTGCTAGAGGTGGGACTAGCAGAGCCAAAAACATTCAGTACTTC. This sequence encodes CSARGGTSRAKNIQYF.

CDR3 nucleotide sequence: TGTGCCAGCAGCCTACGGACAGGGGGCGCAAACAATCAGCCCCAGCATTTT. Its protein product is CASSLRTGGANNQPQHF. The chain employs TRBV7-8 and TRBJ1-5; 11 bases agree with TRBD1. Germline assignment: CDR1 SGHVS and CDR2 FQNEAQ. The CDR3 spans 17 residues. Losses at the gene ends were 5 bases for V and 3 bases for J; bases not matched to a gene: 9.

This clonotype was seen a handful of times. One end of the junction fails to match germline, which may point to a read error. The chain is built from TRBV7-9 and TRBJ2-1; TRBD2 agrees at 10 bases. CDR1 and CDR2 (germline): SEHNR, FQNEAQ (reference sequence). The CDR3 is made up of 15 amino acids. In nucleotides, the CDR3 is TGTGCCAGCAGATTAGCGGGAGGCGGGGACAATGAGCAGTTCTTC. It is translated as CASRLAGGGDNEQFF.

The sample holds a few counts of this clonotype. The chain employs TRBV28 and TRBJ1-2, with D possibly matching TRBD1 (5 bases). V was clipped by 4 bases and J by 0 bases, with 15 bases between them. The length of the CDR3 is 16 residues. Germline values: CDR1 MDHEN, CDR2 SYDVKM. The CDR3 DNA sequence: TGTGCCAGCAGTTCCCAGGGTGGAGGGCCTAACTATGGCTACACCTTC. It is translated as CASSSQGGGPNYGYTF.